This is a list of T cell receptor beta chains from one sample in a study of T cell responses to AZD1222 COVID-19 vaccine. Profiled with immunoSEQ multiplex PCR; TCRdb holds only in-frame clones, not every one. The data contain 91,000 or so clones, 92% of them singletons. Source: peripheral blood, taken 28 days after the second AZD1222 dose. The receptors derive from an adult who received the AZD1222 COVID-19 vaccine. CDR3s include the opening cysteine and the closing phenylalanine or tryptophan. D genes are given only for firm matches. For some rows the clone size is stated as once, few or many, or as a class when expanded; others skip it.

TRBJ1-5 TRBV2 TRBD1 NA TGTGCCAGCAGGTCGACAGGGCCTTCCCTCAATCAGCCCCAGCATTTT CASRSTGPSLNQPQHF
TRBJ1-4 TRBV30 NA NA TGTGCCTGGAGTGGCGGTGAAAAACTGTTTTTT CAWSGGEKLFF
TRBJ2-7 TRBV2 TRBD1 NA TGTGCCAGCATCCTCTCCGGGACAGGGAATGATGTACGGTACTTC CASILSGTGNDVRYF
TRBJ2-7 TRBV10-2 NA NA TGCGCCAGCAGGGAAGGACGGAGAGCACAACCCTACGAGCAGTACTTC CASREGRRAQPYEQYF
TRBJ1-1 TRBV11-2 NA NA TGTGCCAGCAGCGTACGGGACACGGAGAACACTGAAGCTTTCTTT CASSVRDTENTEAFF
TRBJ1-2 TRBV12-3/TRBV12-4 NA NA TGTGCCAGCAGTTCAGGGACATTTGATGGCTACACCTTC CASSSGTFDGYTF
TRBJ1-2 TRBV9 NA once TGTGCCAGCAGCTCAACCCCGACAGACTTCTATGGCTACACCTTC CASSSTPTDFYGYTF
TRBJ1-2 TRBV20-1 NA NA TGCAGTGCTAAGGACGGCTATGGCTACACCTTC CSAKDGYGYTF
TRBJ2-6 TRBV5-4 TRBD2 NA TGTGCCAGCAGGCCTACTAGCGGGTCCTCCTCTGGGGCCAACGTCCTGACTTTC CASRPTSGSSSGANVLTF
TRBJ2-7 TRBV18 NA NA TGTGCCAGCTCACCGATAGGGAAGTACGAGCAGTACTTC CASSPIGKYEQYF
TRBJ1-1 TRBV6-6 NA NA TGTGCCAGCAGTTACCCCCAGGGGAAGAACACTGAAGCTTTCTTT CASSYPQGKNTEAFF
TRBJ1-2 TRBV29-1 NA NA TGCAGCGTTGAGACCGGACAGTTTAATGGCTACACCTTC CSVETGQFNGYTF
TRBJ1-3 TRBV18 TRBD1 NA TGTGCCAGCTCGCGACAGGGCCCAAGCTCTGGAAACACCATATATTTT CASSRQGPSSGNTIYF
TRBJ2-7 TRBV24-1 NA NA TGTGCCACCGTTCGGGGCCCCCGAACCAGCTCCTACGAGCAGTACTTC CATVRGPRTSSYEQYF
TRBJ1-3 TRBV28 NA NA TGTGCCAGCAGTCCCCGGACCCCGGGGGGAAACACCATATATTTT CASSPRTPGGNTIYF
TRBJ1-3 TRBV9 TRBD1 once TGTGCCAGCAGCCAGGGGGGGTCCGGAAACACCATATATTTT CASSQGGSGNTIYF
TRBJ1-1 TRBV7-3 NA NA TGTGCCAGCAGCTTAAGGGGGTGGACTGAAGCTTTCTTT CASSLRGWTEAFF
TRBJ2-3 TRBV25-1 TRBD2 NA TGTGCCAGCAGTCCTAGCGGGCGTATCGCAGATACGCAGTATTTT CASSPSGRIADTQYF
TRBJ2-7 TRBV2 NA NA TGTGCCAGCAGTGGGGGACTCTCTTACGAGCAGTACTTC CASSGGLSYEQYF
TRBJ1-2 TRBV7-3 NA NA TGTGCCAGCAGCTTAGGGGGAATGACGGATGGCTACACCTTC CASSLGGMTDGYTF
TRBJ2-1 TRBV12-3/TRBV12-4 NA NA TGTGCCAGCAGTCCCGGAAGTTCAGGGCCGTTCTTC CASSPGSSGPFF
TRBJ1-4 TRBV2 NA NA TGTGCCAGCAGTGTAGGCGGAGCAACTAATGAAAAACTGTTTTTT CASSVGGATNEKLFF
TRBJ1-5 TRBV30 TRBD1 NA TGTGCCTGGAGTGTCCCAGGGGGACCTGAACGGGCCCAGCATTTT CAWSVPGGPERAQHF
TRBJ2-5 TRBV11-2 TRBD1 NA TGTGCCAGCAGCTTAGGGACAGGGGAAGGACGGAGAGAGACCCAGTACTTC CASSLGTGEGRRETQYF
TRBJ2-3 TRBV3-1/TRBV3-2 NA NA TGTGCCAGCAGCCTCCTAGACGCAGATACGCAGTATTTT CASSLLDADTQYF
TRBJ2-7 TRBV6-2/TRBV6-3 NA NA TGTGCCAGCAGTTACAGCCCCAGGGGAGGCCACGAGCAGTACTTC CASSYSPRGGHEQYF
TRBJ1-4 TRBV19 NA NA TGTGCCAGCCGGCGGGTAGGAACTAATGAAAAACTGTTTTTT CASRRVGTNEKLFF
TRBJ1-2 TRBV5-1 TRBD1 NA TGCGCCAGCAGCCTCGACCTGGACAGGGGATATGGCTACACCTTC CASSLDLDRGYGYTF
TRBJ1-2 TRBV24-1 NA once TGTGCCACCAGTCCGGGGGCGACGCGCTATGGCTACACCTTC CATSPGATRYGYTF
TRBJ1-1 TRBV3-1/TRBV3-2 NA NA TGTGCCAGCAGCCAAGTGCCCAAAACTGAAGCTTTCTTT CASSQVPKTEAFF
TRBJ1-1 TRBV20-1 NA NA TGCAGTCCACTAAAGAACACTGAAGCTTTCTTT CSPLKNTEAFF
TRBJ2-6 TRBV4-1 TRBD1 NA TGCGCCAGCAGCCATCGGACAGGCTCTGGGGCCAACGTCCTGACTTTC CASSHRTGSGANVLTF
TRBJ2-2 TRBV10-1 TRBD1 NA TGCGCCAGCAGTGGGAAACAGGGGTTTGTGAGGTACACCGGGGAGCTGTTTTTT CASSGKQGFVRYTGELFF
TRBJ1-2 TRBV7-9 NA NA TGTGCCAGCAGCCCGGGACCCCCGAAAACAGTTAACCCCCTCTATGGCTACACCTTC CASSPGPPKTVNPLYGYTF
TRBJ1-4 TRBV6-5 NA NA TGTGCCAGCAGTTTGGGGCGCCGTAATGAAAAACTGTTTTTT CASSLGRRNEKLFF
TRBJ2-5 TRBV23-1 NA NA TGCGCCAGCAGGCCCGGACAGTACCAAGAGACCCAGTACTTC CASRPGQYQETQYF
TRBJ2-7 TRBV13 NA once TGTGCCAGCAGCTTAGGGCTGGGAAACTACGAGCAGTACTTC CASSLGLGNYEQYF
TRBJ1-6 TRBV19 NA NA TGTGCCAGTAGTATTCTCGGGACGAGCTATAATTCACCCCTCCACTTT CASSILGTSYNSPLHF
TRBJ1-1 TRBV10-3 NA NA TGTGCCATCAGTGAGTTCGGGACCCACGGGACTGAAGCTTTCTTT CAISEFGTHGTEAFF
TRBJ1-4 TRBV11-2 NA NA TGTGCCAGCAGCTACCGGATGGGCGCAACTAATGAAAAACTGTTTTTT CASSYRMGATNEKLFF
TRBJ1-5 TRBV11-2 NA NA TGTGCCAGCAGCTTAGGGGGTCAGCCCCAGCATTTT CASSLGGQPQHF
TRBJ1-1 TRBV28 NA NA TGTGCCAGCCCCTCTTCAACAGGGAACACTGAAGCTTTCTTT CASPSSTGNTEAFF
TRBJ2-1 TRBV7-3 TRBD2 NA TGTGCCAGCAGCTTAACAGCGGGGGGATACAATGAGCAGTTCTTC CASSLTAGGYNEQFF
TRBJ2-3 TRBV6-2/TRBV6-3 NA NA TGTGCCAGCAGTTACTCGATAGGCCGGGGAAACGGGGACGGCACAGATACGCAGTATTTT CASSYSIGRGNGDGTDTQYF
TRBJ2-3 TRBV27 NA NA TGTGCCAGCAGTCACCCACCGAGGGGAACCTGGATTTTCGCGCAGTATTTT CASSHPPRGTWIFAQYF